The 21 T cell receptor beta chains reported below all come from one sample, sequenced in a study of blood T cell repertoires in COVID-19. Profiling relied on immunoSEQ multiplex PCR, and the TCRdb table lists in-frame clones only, not all of them. Altogether around 200,000 clones are present, about nine tenths being singletons, with the ten largest covering 3% to 3.5%. The sample taken for sequencing was PBMCs or T cells enriched from blood (not recorded which). The receptor set was obtained from a woman between 45 and 65 years old in a cohort exposed to, infected with or recovered from COVID-19 (not recorded which).

V gene TRBV11-2 combines with J gene TRBJ1-3; tentative D call: TRBD1 (5 bases). Germline CDR1 and CDR2: SGHAT and FQNNGV. V shed 4 bases and J shed 0 bases, with 10 bases lying between them. This CDR3 region has 15 residues. The CDR3 DNA reads as TGTGCCAGCAGCTCGACAGTGCTCTCTGGAAACACCATATATTTT. The encoded protein is CASSSTVLSGNTIYF.

This clone was seen only a few times. The V gene is TRBV10-3, the J gene TRBJ2-2; 7 bases fit TRBD1. This CDR3 spans 15 amino acids. The ends lost 5 bases at V and 2 bases at J; junction bases unmatched: 5. Germline assignment: CDR1 ENHRY and CDR2 SYGVKD. The chain's CDR3 is CAISPRGRNTGELFF. The CDR3, as DNA: TGTGCCATCAGTCCGAGGGGGCGAAACACCGGGGAGCTGTTTTTT.

To note about this clone: The same CDR3 arises from other DNA sequences in this sample as well. This chain uses TRBV6-2 or TRBV6-3 with TRBJ2-7, with no clear D. Germline loops: CDR1 MNHEY, CDR2 SVGEGT. The CDR3 extends over 11 amino acids. V was clipped by 4 bases and J by 3 bases, with 4 bases between them. CDR3: CASSSLYEQYF. The CDR3 coding sequence is TGTGCCAGCAGTTCCCTCTACGAGCAGTACTTC.

The chain recombines TRBV27 with TRBJ1-1; possible D gene TRBD1, 6 bases. This CDR3 is built from 14 residues. The germline gives CDR1 MNHEY, CDR2 SMNVEV (reference sequence). V lost 4 bases and J lost 4, with 13 bases in between. CDR3: CASSWRGPGTEAFF. The DNA of the CDR3 is TGTGCCAGCAGTTGGCGGGGGCCGGGCACTGAAGCTTTCTTT.

This chain joins TRBV30 and TRBJ2-5; D possibly corresponds to TRBD2 (6 bases). The V end was cut by 1 base, the J end by 4 bases, with 10 bases between. Germline CDR1 GTSNPN, CDR2 SVGIG (reference sequence). There are 13 residues in the CDR3. CDR3 sequence reads: CAWSEGTSETQYF. CDR3 DNA: TGTGCCTGGAGTGAAGGGACTTCAGAGACCCAGTACTTC.

The J gene is TRBJ2-1, the V gene TRBV12-5; 11 positions match TRBD2. This CDR3 contains 19 residues. V gave up 1 base and J gave up 0 bases; unmatched junction bases: 8. CDR1 LGHNT and CDR2 FRNRAP come from the germline V gene. The CDR3 DNA reads as TGTGCTAGTGGTTTGGGGCTAGCGGGGGGCCGGAGCTCCTACAATGAGCAGTTCTTC. Residues: CASGLGLAGGRSSYNEQFF.

This chain connects TRBV24-1 to TRBJ2-2; D ambiguous. Germline assignment: CDR1 KGHDR and CDR2 SFDVKD. The CDR3 has 13 amino acids. Trimming cost V 6 bases and J 3 bases, with 7 bases left between them. CDR3 DNA: TGTGCCACCAGTCTAAGCGACACCGGGGAGCTGTTTTTT. Protein product: CATSLSDTGELFF.

This clone came up a few times. The rearrangement uses TRBV28 and TRBJ1-4; TRBD1 might be the D (6 bases). Trimming shortened V by 5 bases and J by 13 bases, and 23 bases separated the two germline ends. Per germline, CDR1 MDHEN and CDR2 SYDVKM. The length of the CDR3 is 15 residues. CDR3 region: CASSTEYRGADGLFF. For the CDR3, the DNA is TGTGCCAGCAGTACCGAATATCGGGGGGCGGATGGACTGTTTTTT.

The chain couples TRBV6-5 to TRBJ2-7; TRBD1 might be the D (6 bases). V lost 5 bases and J lost 6, with 20 bases in between. CDR1 is MNHEY and CDR2 is SVGAGI in the germline V gene. The CDR3 loop spans 15 amino acids. DNA for the CDR3: TGTGCCAGCAGTCTCAACCAGGGGTATAGAGGCGAGCAGTACTTC. It codes for CASSLNQGYRGEQYF.

This clone was observed a single time. V and J are TRBV5-1 and TRBJ2-3; 7 bases agree with TRBD2. Per germline, CDR1 SGHRS and CDR2 YFSETQ. V lost 3 bases to trimming and J lost 3 bases; unmatched junction nucleotides: 13. There are 17 residues in the CDR3. CDR3 coding DNA: TGCGCCAGCAGCTCTCGGGGGGTAACTTCCATGACAGATACGCAGTATTTT. It specifies CASSSRGVTSMTDTQYF.

The J gene is TRBJ2-3, the V gene TRBV27; 13 nucleotides match TRBD2. The germline V gene encodes CDR1 MNHEY and CDR2 SMNVEV (reference sequence). The CDR3 has 18 amino acids. The V gene end was trimmed by 4 bases and the J gene end by 1 base; junction bases not matched to a gene: 8. The CDR3 is CASSSQLAGGHRTDTQYF. The CDR3 DNA reads TGTGCCAGCAGTTCCCAACTAGCGGGGGGGCATCGCACAGATACGCAGTATTTT.

The count of this clone is one. J is TRBJ1-1 and V is TRBV19, with 8 bases fitting TRBD1. Germline V gives CDR1 LNHDA, CDR2 SQIVND (reference sequence). CDR3 length: 14 residues. After removal of 4 bases from V and 5 bases from J, the junction contained 6 bases not matched to a gene. The CDR3, as DNA: TGTGCCAGTAGTACACAGGGGGAACTTACTGAAGCTTTCTTT. It specifies CASSTQGELTEAFF.

The CDR3 here is CAWSVGGAGNEKLFF. In nucleotides, the CDR3 is TGTGCCTGGAGTGTTGGGGGGGCCGGTAATGAAAAACTGTTTTTT. The chain is built from TRBV30 and TRBJ1-4; D might be TRBD1 (6 bases). V was pared by 0 bases and J by 4 bases, with 12 bases between. The CDR3 consists of 15 residues. The germline V gene encodes CDR1 GTSNPN and CDR2 SVGIG (reference sequence). The whole variable domain, filled in from reference TRBV30 and TRBJ1-4, reads SQTIHQWPATLVQPVGSPLSLECTVEGTSNPNLYWYRQAAGRGLQLLFYSVGIGQISSEVPQNLSASRPQDRQFILSSKKLLLSDSGFYLCAWSVGGAGNEKLFFGSGTQLSVL.

The gene calls are TRBV12-3 or TRBV12-4 and TRBJ1-1; perhaps TRBD1 as D (6 bases). The CDR3 totals 13 residues. The germline V and J ends were trimmed by 11 bases and 1 base, with 14 bases remaining between them. The CDR3 sequence: CASRGIGNTEAFF. CDR3 coding DNA: TGTGCCTCCAGGGGCATCGGGAACACTGAAGCTTTCTTT.

The CDR3 sequence is CASSPRDSNYEQYF. DNA for the CDR3: TGTGCCAGCAGCCCCCGGGACTCCAACTACGAGCAGTACTTC. The chain is built from TRBV3-1 (or the pseudogene TRBV3-2) and TRBJ2-7, with TRBD2 as a possible D gene (6 bases). CDR3 length: 14 amino acids. Trimming removed 4 bases from V and 3 bases from J, with 13 bases in between. Germline V CDR1 and CDR2: LGHDT, YNNKEL (reference sequence).

The chain couples TRBV7-8 to TRBJ2-2, with D possibly being TRBD2 (6 bases). The CDR3 length is 15 residues. Trimming took off 5 bases at V and 1 base at J, with 11 bases between the two ends. Germline values: CDR1 SGHVS, CDR2 FQNEAQ. In nucleotides, the CDR3 is TGTGCCAGCAGCCAGAGGAGGGGGAACACCGGGGAGCTGTTTTTT. Its translation is CASSQRRGNTGELFF.

To note about this clone: A junction boundary mismatches the germline segment, possibly from a read error. The chain recombines TRBV12-3 or TRBV12-4 with TRBJ2-3; D gene unclear. The CDR3 runs to 13 residues. The CDR3 sequence is CASRLVGTDTQYF. The CDR3 region has the DNA TGTGCCAGCAGGTTAGTCGGCACAGATACGCAGTATTTT.

V and J are TRBV2 and TRBJ1-4; D gene uncertain. The CDR3 spans 14 residues. Germline values: CDR1 SNHLY, CDR2 FYNNEI. The V and J ends lost 4 bases and 7 bases respectively, with 13 bases between them. CDR3 region: CASSAGSVREKLFF. CDR3 coding DNA: TGTGCCAGCAGTGCGGGGAGCGTCCGTGAAAAACTGTTTTTT. Full variable domain (remainder filled in from reference TRBV2 and TRBJ1-4): EPEVTQTPSHQVTQMGQEVILRCVPISNHLYFYWYRQILGQKVEFLVSFYNNEISEKSEIFDDQFSVERPDGSNFTLKIRSTKLEDSAMYFCASSAGSVREKLFFGSGTQLSVL.

The V call is TRBV10-3, the J call TRBJ1-2; TRBD1 might be the D (5 bases). This CDR3 is built from 14 residues. Germline CDR1 is ENHRY and CDR2 is SYGVKD. Trimming cost V 3 bases and J 6 bases, with 14 bases left between them. The CDR3 protein is CAISDGQGIDGYTF. The DNA for the CDR3 is TGTGCCATCAGTGACGGGCAGGGAATAGATGGCTACACCTTC.

This chain connects TRBV28 to TRBJ1-2; TRBD1 might be the D (5 bases). The ends were cut back, 4 bases at V and 3 bases at J, with 18 bases in the middle. This CDR3 comprises 16 residues. Germline V CDR1 and CDR2: MDHEN, SYDVKM. This chain's CDR3 is CASSSKYRFRDYGYTF. CDR3 DNA sequence: TGTGCCAGCAGTTCTAAGTATAGGTTCAGGGACTATGGCTACACCTTC.

This rearrangement joins TRBV15 to TRBJ2-3; 9 bases align to TRBD1. V dropped 0 bases and J dropped 4; count of bases not matched to a gene: 5. Germline CDR1 LNHNV, CDR2 YYDKDF (reference sequence). The CDR3 runs to 16 residues. CDR3 sequence: CATSRENRGLADTQYF. CDR3 DNA sequence: TGTGCCACCAGCAGAGAGAACAGGGGGCTCGCAGATACGCAGTATTTT.